This entry lists 13 T cell receptor beta chains sequenced from one sample in a study of shared clonotypes between healthy human individuals. Here immunoSEQ multiplex PCR was the method, and the copy in TCRdb shows in-frame clones only, minus some. This sample has under 1,100,000 clones, with about 75% found just once. The sample was memory CD4+ T cells sorted from blood. This sample's subset: CD45RA-negative fraction. The receptors stem from a man younger than 35 in good health.

Turning to this clone: Other DNA sequences in the sample encode the same CDR3. This chain links TRBV5-1 with TRBJ1-1; D is unresolved. CDR3 size: 11 residues. Germline V gene data show CDR1 as SGHRS and CDR2 as YFSETQ. V shed 4 bases and J shed 5 bases, with 6 bases lying between them. The DNA of the CDR3 is TGCGCCAGCAGCCTCGGGACTGAAGCTTTCTTT. Translating it yields CASSLGTEAFF.

This clone was seen only once. The chain employs TRBV7-9 and TRBJ2-1, with no clear D. Germline assignment: CDR1 SEHNR and CDR2 FQNEAQ (reference sequence). V was trimmed by 5 bases and J by 1 base, leaving 15 bases between them. The CDR3 covers 16 residues. Written as DNA, the CDR3 is TGTGCCAGCAGCCCATCTAGGCAGATATCCTACAATGAGCAGTTCTTC. Translated, it gives CASSPSRQISYNEQFF.

This chain connects TRBV30 to TRBJ2-1, with D unresolved. Germline assignment: CDR1 GTSNPN and CDR2 SVGIG (reference sequence). Trimming pared 4 bases from V and 0 bases from J, leaving 4 bases between. This CDR3 has 12 residues. In nucleotides, the CDR3 is TGTGCCTGGACCAGCTCCTACAATGAGCAGTTCTTC. It is translated as CAWTSSYNEQFF.

This clone was detected only a few times. The chain links TRBV4-1 to TRBJ2-1, with D perhaps matching TRBD2 (6 bases). With 4 bases removed from V and 9 bases from J, the gap between germline ends came to 16 bases. Looked up from germline, CDR1 is MGHRA and CDR2 is YSYEKL. The CDR3 runs 14 residues. CDR3 coding DNA: TGCGCCAGCAGCCCCCCATCACTAGCTGTTGAGCAGTTCTTC. It is translated as CASSPPSLAVEQFF.

The chain carries TRBV14 and TRBJ1-3; the D gene is possibly TRBD1 (5 bases). Per the germline V gene, CDR1 is SGHDN and CDR2 is FVKESK. V lost 1 base and J 9 bases, leaving 22 bases between the germline ends. CDR3 length: 17 amino acids. The chain's CDR3 is CASSQVRAGRGVGTIYF. The CDR3 DNA sequence: TGTGCCAGCAGCCAAGTACGAGCAGGGAGAGGAGTAGGCACCATATATTTT.

V usage is TRBV11-2 and J usage is TRBJ1-1; tentatively, D is TRBD1 (5 bases). Germline V CDR1 and CDR2: SGHAT, FQNNGV. The CDR3 runs to 16 residues. Trimming pared 1 base from V and 6 bases from J, leaving 18 bases between. The CDR3 reads CASSLGAGKWIAEAFF. CDR3 in DNA: TGTGCCAGCAGCTTAGGGGCAGGGAAGTGGATTGCTGAAGCTTTCTTT.

J is TRBJ1-2 and V is TRBV2, with 8 nucleotides matching TRBD1. In germline, CDR1 is SNHLY, CDR2 FYNNEI. This CDR3 spans 14 amino acids. The ends lost 6 bases at V and 3 bases at J; junction bases unmatched: 6. The CDR3 protein is CASRDREGDYGYTF. The CDR3 DNA sequence: TGTGCCAGCAGGGACAGGGAGGGCGACTATGGCTACACCTTC.

This clone turned up a few times. The V and J genes are TRBV4-3 and TRBJ1-4; no clear D. Germline V gene lookup returns CDR1 LGHNA and CDR2 YSLEER. Trimming pared 4 bases from V and 0 bases from J, leaving 12 bases between. The CDR3 totals 16 residues. CDR3 nucleotides: TGCGCCAGCAGCCGTTTCTCTCCGGCAACTAATGAAAAACTGTTTTTT. Encoded protein: CASSRFSPATNEKLFF.

The chain employs TRBV7-9 and TRBJ2-3; D possibly corresponds to TRBD1 (5 bases). Per the germline V gene, CDR1 is SEHNR and CDR2 is FQNEAQ (reference sequence). This CDR3 comprises 15 residues. V lost 3 bases, J lost 2 bases, and 12 bases lay in between. This CDR3 reads CASSFPGIDTDTQYF. The CDR3 nucleotides read TGTGCCAGCAGCTTTCCAGGGATAGACACAGATACGCAGTATTTT.

The V and J genes are TRBV2 and TRBJ1-2, with D perhaps TRBD1 (6 bases). From germline, CDR1 is SNHLY and CDR2 FYNNEI. There are 15 residues in the CDR3. The V end was cut by 5 bases, the J end by 4 bases, with 17 bases between. The CDR3 here is CASSINREGIYGYTF. Here the CDR3 DNA reads TGTGCCAGCAGTATTAACAGGGAGGGAATCTATGGCTACACCTTC. The variable domain in full, with the rest retrieved from reference TRBV2 and TRBJ1-2, is EPEVTQTPSHQVTQMGQEVILRCVPISNHLYFYWYRQILGQKVEFLVSFYNNEISEKSEIFDDQFSVERPDGSNFTLKIRSTKLEDSAMYFCASSINREGIYGYTFGSGTRLTVV.

The table lists this clone with a few counts. The chain carries TRBV2 and TRBJ1-5; D is undetermined. Germline assignment: CDR1 SNHLY and CDR2 FYNNEI. The V and J ends lost 3 bases and 4 bases respectively, with 13 bases between them. There are 15 residues in the CDR3. CDR3 bases: TGTGCCAGCAGTGACCGAACCTGGGGAAATCAGCCCCAGCATTTT. It is translated as CASSDRTWGNQPQHF. The whole variable domain, filled in from reference TRBV2 and TRBJ1-5, reads EPEVTQTPSHQVTQMGQEVILRCVPISNHLYFYWYRQILGQKVEFLVSFYNNEISEKSEIFDDQFSVERPDGSNFTLKIRSTKLEDSAMYFCASSDRTWGNQPQHFGDGTRLSIL.

The rearrangement uses TRBV10-3 and TRBJ2-3; the match to TRBD1 covers 9 bases. Looked up from germline, CDR1 is ENHRY and CDR2 is SYGVKD. The CDR3 loop spans 14 amino acids. V shed 6 bases, J shed 4 bases, and the junction held 5 bases outside the gene matches. CDR3 nucleotides: TGTGCCATCAGCCTCCGGGACAGGGCAGATACGCAGTATTTT. Residues: CAISLRDRADTQYF.

The gene calls are TRBV4-3 and TRBJ2-1; D unresolved. CDR1 is LGHNA and CDR2 is YSLEER in the germline V gene. Between the trimmed V and J ends, which lost 0 bases and 10 bases, there was a span of 10 bases. The CDR3 contains 13 residues. In DNA form, the CDR3 reads TGCGCCAGCAGCCAAGATGGATGGCAGGAGCAGTTCTTC. Protein product: CASSQDGWQEQFF.